The 25 T cell receptor beta chains presented below share a single source sample, sequenced in a study of regulatory T cells in long-lasting Graves disease (dated by TCRdb to the early 2020s). The intended sense of this specimen's time point label: newly diagnosed GD, antithyroid drugs for less than 3 months. RNA was extracted from PBMCs in TRIzol for both TCR sequencing and RNA sequencing. Libraries came from multiplex PCR. Sequencer: Illumina HiSeq 4000. To build TCR beta libraries, CDR3 regions were amplified by Arm-PCR using iRepertoire HTBI primers. Starting from the raw public reads, TCRdb applied fastp trimming at Q25, assembled clones with MiXCR and retained in-frame beta chains. When rows share a CDR3 protein, they turn into one entry using the most common DNA and genes. The sample has 390,000 or so distinct CDR3 sequences on record, about an eighth of them singletons. Of the sample, 18% falls within the top ten clones.

In addition, the sample was reused for a study of T cells in Graves' hyperthyroidism and ophthalmopathy.

The input for sequencing was peripheral blood mononuclear cells (PBMCs), taken at new diagnosis, from a patient treated with antithyroid drugs. The origin of the receptors is a woman aged 18-30 years with Graves disease. Donor details come from another sample of the same person, matched by shared clones.

This clonotype was observed many times. V is TRBV27 and J is TRBJ2-3; possible D gene TRBD2, 6 bases. The CDR3 is made up of 17 amino acids. Trimming removed 0 bases at V and 2 bases at J, with 15 bases between. Germline V gene lookup returns CDR1 MNHEY and CDR2 SMNVEV (reference sequence). The CDR3 bases are TGTGCCAGCAGTTTATCCGGGGAGGCTTTGTCCACAGATACGCAGTATTTT. This codes for CASSLSGEALSTDTQYF.

This clonotype was seen at least ten times. CDR3 sequence: CASSLGGGKNIQYF. Written as DNA, the CDR3 is TGTGCCAGCAGTTTAGGGGGAGGCAAAAACATTCAGTACTTC. The chain uses TRBV28 and TRBJ2-4; tentatively, D is TRBD2 (6 bases). Trimming pared 2 bases from V and 3 bases from J, leaving 8 bases between. Germline V gene data show CDR1 as MDHEN and CDR2 as SYDVKM. The CDR3 totals 14 residues.

This clonotype was counted many times. The chain couples TRBV7-2 to TRBJ2-1; the D gene could be TRBD1 or TRBD2 (6 bases each). Looked up from germline, CDR1 is SGHTA and CDR2 is FQGNSA. With 3 bases removed from V and 3 bases from J, the gap between germline ends came to 15 bases. The CDR3 has 16 residues. CDR3: CASSFRAGDFYNEQFF. DNA of the CDR3: TGTGCCAGCAGCTTCAGGGCAGGGGACTTCTACAATGAGCAGTTCTTC.

This clonotype has a count of ten or more. The chain combines TRBV10-3 with TRBJ1-2; 8 bases are a match to TRBD1. Looked up from germline, CDR1 is ENHRY and CDR2 is SYGVKD. Trimming removed 6 bases from V and 3 bases from J; junction bases left unmatched: 12. This CDR3 has 16 residues. CDR3 DNA sequence: TGTGCCATCAGCCCCCTGAGGGACAGGCCCCACTATGGCTACACCTTC. It encodes CAISPLRDRPHYGYTF.

This clonotype was detected only a few times. The V gene is TRBV7-2, the J gene TRBJ1-1; TRBD1 matches 7 bases. Unmatched junction bases numbered 9, after V lost 5 bases and J lost 6 bases. Germline V lookup: CDR1 SGHTA, CDR2 FQGNSA. The CDR3 extends over 14 amino acids. This CDR3 is CASSSDYRGAEAFF. In DNA form, the CDR3 reads TGTGCCAGCAGCAGCGATTACAGGGGAGCTGAAGCTTTCTTT.

This clonotype has ten or more counts. A much bigger clone sits one base away, suggesting this may be a read error. The chain uses TRBV6-1 and TRBJ2-1, with 11 bases fitting TRBD2. The CDR3 length is 13 residues. Germline CDR1 and CDR2: MNHNS and SASEGT. Germline trimming cut 6 bases from V and 5 bases from J; bases unmatched to any gene: 0. DNA for the CDR3: TGTGCCAGCAGGGGACTAGCGGACAATGAGCAGTTCTTC. Protein sequence: CASRGLADNEQFF.

V and J are TRBV19 and TRBJ2-5; TRBD1 agrees at 9 bases. Unmatched junction bases numbered 18, after V lost 8 bases and J lost 5 bases. Germline V gene data show CDR1 as LNHDA and CDR2 as SQIVND (reference sequence). The CDR3 extends over 17 amino acids. The CDR3 region has the DNA TGTGCCAGTTCAGGGACAGGGAATCCTTCCAGAGGGGAGACCCAGTACTTC. Its translation is CASSGTGNPSRGETQYF.

The gene calls are TRBV10-3 and TRBJ1-6, with a weak D call TRBD1 (6 bases). The CDR3 covers 13 residues. V lost 6 bases, J lost 12 bases, and 15 bases lay in between. CDR1 ENHRY and CDR2 SYGVKD come from the germline V gene. The CDR3 sequence: CAIRRTDLGPLHF. For the CDR3, the DNA is TGTGCCATCAGACGGACAGATCTCGGACCCCTCCACTTT.

This clonotype came up many times. This chain links TRBV18 with TRBJ2-3, with D unclear. The CDR3 has 15 residues. Trimming took 2 bases from V and 2 from J, leaving 11 bases between them. The V gene's germline CDR1 is KGHSH and CDR2 LQKENI. Here the CDR3 DNA reads TGTGCCAGCTCACCAAGGGAACGCACCACAGATACGCAGTATTTT. It translates to CASSPRERTTDTQYF.

This clonotype was detected many times. The V gene is TRBV12-3 or TRBV12-4, the J gene TRBJ1-1, with 10 bases fitting TRBD1. V gave up 6 bases and J gave up 4 bases; unmatched junction bases: 5. There are 14 residues in the CDR3. Written as DNA, the CDR3 is TGTGCCAGCAGACTTGACAGGGGGCTCACTGAAGCTTTCTTT. Protein: CASRLDRGLTEAFF.

This clonotype was detected ten times or more. V and J are TRBV3-1 and TRBJ2-1; 12 bases map to TRBD2. The junction had 9 bases not matched to a gene; V was cut back by 0 bases and J by 0 bases. Germline assignment: CDR1 LGHDT and CDR2 YNNKEL (reference sequence). This CDR3 is 20 amino acids long. CDR3 residues: CASSQELAGGGPHSYNEQFF. DNA of the CDR3: TGTGCCAGCAGCCAAGAACTAGCGGGAGGCGGACCCCACTCCTACAATGAGCAGTTCTTC.

This clonotype was seen ten or more times. This chain links TRBV7-2 with TRBJ2-1; unclear D gene. From germline, CDR1 is SGHTA and CDR2 FQGNSA. V lost 1 base and J 5 bases, leaving 9 bases between the germline ends. This CDR3 is built from 14 residues. CDR3 protein: CASSLGGWDNEQFF. CDR3 coding DNA: TGTGCCAGCAGCTTAGGTGGGTGGGACAATGAGCAGTTCTTC. Looking up the rest from reference TRBV7-2 and TRBJ2-1 gives the full variable domain: GAGVSQSPSNKVTEKGKDVELRCDPISGHTALYWYRQSLGQGLEFLIYFQGNSAPDKSGLPSDRFSAERTGGSVSTLTIQRTQQEDSAVYLCASSLGGWDNEQFFGPGTRLTVL.

At least ten counts were recorded for this clonotype. V is TRBV7-2 and J is TRBJ1-6; D unclear. Germline V gives CDR1 SGHTA, CDR2 FQGNSA. CDR3 length: 16 amino acids. V was shortened by 5 bases and J by 0 bases, with 11 bases between the two germline ends. The CDR3 reads CASSLTRSSYNSPLHF. In DNA form, the CDR3 reads TGTGCCAGCAGCCTCACAAGGAGCTCCTATAATTCACCCCTCCACTTT.

This clonotype was seen at least ten times. This chain links TRBV27 with TRBJ1-1; no reliable D call. V shed 7 bases and J shed 4 bases, with 19 bases lying between them. The CDR3 has 15 amino acids. Germline loops: CDR1 MNHEY, CDR2 SMNVEV (reference sequence). The CDR3 sequence: CASTPLRDPGTEAFF. The CDR3 DNA reads TGTGCCAGCACCCCATTAAGAGACCCTGGCACTGAAGCTTTCTTT.

This clonotype was seen at least ten times. The chain recombines TRBV7-8 with TRBJ2-7; 9 nucleotides match TRBD1. Unmatched junction bases numbered 4, after V lost 4 bases and J lost 0 bases. CDR3 length: 15 residues. Germline CDR1 reads SGHVS; CDR2 reads FQNEAQ. The CDR3 DNA sequence: TGTGCCAGCAGCTCAGGGGACAGGGACTCCTACGAGCAGTACGTC. The encoded protein is CASSSGDRDSYEQYV.

The V call is TRBV10-2, the J call TRBJ1-1, with a possible D match to TRBD1 (6 bases). The CDR3 has 14 amino acids. Germline V gives CDR1 WSHSY, CDR2 SAAADI. The V gene lost 8 bases and the J gene lost 0 bases, with 13 bases spanning the gap. The CDR3 protein is CASRGALMNTEAFF. CDR3 coding DNA: TGCGCCAGCCGGGGGGCCCTCATGAACACTGAAGCTTTCTTT.

This clonotype was observed a few times. J is TRBJ1-5 and V is TRBV20-1, with 9 bases identical to TRBD1. The CDR3 totals 15 residues. V was pared by 4 bases and J by 3 bases, with 7 bases of the junction left unmatched. The V gene's germline CDR1 is DFQATT and CDR2 SNEGSKA (reference sequence). The CDR3 DNA is TGCAGTGCTATCCGGGACAGGGATCCCAATCAGCCCCAGCATTTT. Its translation: CSAIRDRDPNQPQHF.

The table lists this clonotype with many counts. This chain uses TRBV6-2 or TRBV6-3 with TRBJ2-5; D gene unclear. The CDR3 totals 16 residues. Looked up from germline, CDR1 is MNHEY and CDR2 is SVGEGT. V lost 4 bases, J lost 5 bases, and 20 bases lay in between. The CDR3 reads CASSFPRAARRETQYF. In nucleotides, the CDR3 is TGTGCCAGCAGTTTCCCCCGGGCCGCGAGGCGGGAGACCCAGTACTTC.

The genes are TRBV29-1 and TRBJ1-1; 9 positions agree with TRBD1. The CDR3 spans 13 residues. Germline V gives CDR1 SQVTM, CDR2 ANQGSEA. V lost 7 bases and J lost 0; bases outside the gene matches: 3. The CDR3 DNA reads as TGCAGCGCTGGACAGGGGATGAACACTGAAGCTTTCTTT. Its translation: CSAGQGMNTEAFF. The full variable domain, completed using reference TRBV29-1 and TRBJ1-1, is SAVISQKPSRDICQRGTSLTIQCQVDSQVTMMFWYRQQPGQSLTLIATANQGSEATYESGFVIDKFPISRPNLTFSTLTVSNMSPEDSSIYLCSAGQGMNTEAFFGQGTRLTVV.

The sample holds many counts of this clonotype. This rearrangement joins TRBV19 to TRBJ1-2, with D possibly being TRBD1 (6 bases). Germline V CDR1 and CDR2: LNHDA, SQIVND (reference sequence). The CDR3 has 17 residues. Trimming took off 3 bases at V and 2 bases at J, with 19 bases between the two ends. This CDR3 reads CASSIVWGADKNYGYTF. CDR3 in DNA: TGTGCCAGTAGTATCGTGTGGGGGGCGGACAAAAACTATGGCTACACCTTC.

With regard to this clonotype: Possible read error: a much larger clone is one base away. The J gene is TRBJ2-7, the V gene TRBV28; tentative D call: TRBD1 (5 bases). The CDR3 extends over 15 amino acids. The V end lost 5 bases, the J end lost 0 bases, and 14 bases lay between the germline ends. Germline-derived CDR1 and CDR2 are MDHEN and SYDVKM. DNA for the CDR3: TGTGCCAGCAGTCGTTTGATAGGGGCCTCCTACGAGCAGTACTTC. It specifies CASSRLIGASYEQYF.

This sequence joins TRBV5-1 and TRBJ2-1; TRBD1 or TRBD2 may be the D gene (5 bases each). V was cut by 3 bases and J by 8 bases, with 24 bases left in between. The CDR3 is 17 residues long. Looked up from germline, CDR1 is SGHRS and CDR2 is YFSETQ. In DNA form, the CDR3 reads TGCGCCAGCAGCTCTCTCTATCAAGGGACGGTTGGGGATGAGCAGTTCTTC. Its translation: CASSSLYQGTVGDEQFF.

Many counts were recorded for this clonotype. The CDR3 DNA sequence: TGTGCCAGCAGTTACAGGGGGCATAGCAATCAGCCCCAGCATTTT. Protein sequence: CASSYRGHSNQPQHF. The V and J genes are TRBV6-5 and TRBJ1-5, with TRBD1 matching over 7 bases. Germline V gene data show CDR1 as MNHEY and CDR2 as SVGAGI. The trim removed 2 bases at V and 0 bases at J, leaving 1 base unmatched. The CDR3 length is 15 residues.

The J gene is TRBJ2-5, the V gene TRBV5-1; D is unresolved. The V end was cut by 4 bases, the J end by 2 bases, with 12 bases between. The CDR3 spans 14 residues. CDR1 SGHRS and CDR2 YFSETQ come from the germline V gene. CDR3: CASSPRVNQETQYF. The CDR3, as DNA: TGCGCCAGCAGCCCTCGGGTCAATCAAGAGACCCAGTACTTC.

In its sample, this clonotype was seen many times. V is TRBV19 and J is TRBJ1-2; D remains ambiguous. This CDR3 spans 16 amino acids. With 0 bases removed from V and 1 base from J, the gap between germline ends came to 12 bases. CDR1 and CDR2 from the germline V gene are LNHDA and SQIVND (reference sequence). CDR3 amino acids: CASSIDLPAYNYGYTF. CDR3 sequence (DNA): TGTGCCAGTAGTATAGATCTGCCAGCTTATAACTATGGCTACACCTTC.